Each of the 30 T cell receptor gamma chains below was sequenced from the same sample in a study of Vδ1+ human thymocytes. Study-wide points: In the thymus, TRG and TRD repertoires looked highly polyclonal with Gaussian CDR3 lengths.

No antigens are known for them. RNA was extracted from the cells and then reverse transcribed. Multiplex PCR used pooled V-gene forward primers and a constant-region reverse primer to amplify CDR3s. TCRdb re-called the multiplex PCR reads through CATT. The sample consists of 25,000 to 35,000 gamma-chain clones, over 15% of them appearing once. Sequencing was done on a sample of Vdelta1+ gamma-delta thymocytes from the thymus. Sample subset: FACS-sorted CD3+ TCRalphabeta- TCRVdelta1+ TCRVdelta2- thymocytes. These receptors originate from a boy in the first two years of life who had congenital heart surgery.

This clone was seen a few times. The genes are TRGV2 and TRGJP2. The CDR3 consists of 13 residues. From germline, CDR1 is EGSNGY and CDR2 YDSYNSKV. After removal of 4 bases from V and 5 bases from J, the junction contained 4 bases not matched to a gene. The CDR3 reads CATWERSDWIKTF. In DNA form, the CDR3 reads TGTGCCACCTGGGAAAGAAGTGATTGGATCAAGACGTTT.

The rearrangement links TRGV9 to TRGJ1 or TRGJ2. The CDR3 runs to 15 residues. From germline, CDR1 is GITISATS and CDR2 ISYDGTV (reference sequence). V shed 0 bases and J 2 bases; nucleotides not matched to a gene: 7. The CDR3 region is CALWEVHWDYYKKLF. DNA for the CDR3: TGTGCCTTGTGGGAGGTGCATTGGGATTATTATAAGAAACTCTTT.

This clone was observed once. Other DNA sequences within the sample encode an identical CDR3. The V gene is TRGV9, the J gene TRGJP. Germline CDR1 is GITISATS and CDR2 is ISYDGTV (reference sequence). The CDR3 contains 17 residues. With 0 bases clipped from V and 6 bases from J, the junction kept 5 bases outside the gene matches. In DNA, the CDR3 is TGTGCCTTGTGGGAGGTGCGAGGAGAGTTGGGCAAAAAAATCAAGGTATTT. This gives the protein CALWEVRGELGKKIKVF.

This clone was seen a handful of times. This rearrangement joins TRGV4 to TRGJP2. Germline CDR1 reads EGSTGY; CDR2 reads YDSYTSSV. V lost 3 bases to trimming and J lost 5 bases; unmatched junction nucleotides: 6. The CDR3 loop spans 14 amino acids. CDR3 loop: CATWDRPSDWIKTF. The CDR3, as DNA: TGTGCCACCTGGGATAGGCCCAGTGATTGGATCAAGACGTTT.

This clone was seen a few times. The genes are TRGV9 and TRGJ1 or TRGJ2. V shed 0 bases and J 6 bases; nucleotides not matched to a gene: 8. The CDR3 contains 14 residues. CDR1 and CDR2 from the germline V gene are GITISATS and ISYDGTV (reference sequence). This chain's CDR3 is CALWEVQGVYKKLF. The DNA for the CDR3 is TGTGCCTTGTGGGAGGTGCAAGGCGTTTATAAGAAACTCTTT.

The chain carries TRGV9 and TRGJ1 or TRGJ2. The CDR3 has 11 amino acids. Germline V gene data show CDR1 as GITISATS and CDR2 as ISYDGTV (reference sequence). The junction had 6 bases not matched to a gene; V was cut back by 5 bases and J by 8 bases. The CDR3 region is CALWGPDKKLF. For the CDR3, the DNA is TGTGCCTTGTGGGGACCTGATAAGAAACTCTTT.

The chain joins TRGV9 to TRGJP1. The CDR3 extends over 16 amino acids. Germline values: CDR1 GITISATS, CDR2 ISYDGTV (reference sequence). The V and J ends lost 0 bases and 2 bases, in that order; junction bases with no gene match: 6. CDR3 nucleotide sequence: TGTGCCTTGTGGGAGGTGCGTAGGACCACTGGTTGGTTCAAGATATTT. This translates into CALWEVRRTTGWFKIF.

The chain uses TRGV2 and TRGJ1 or TRGJ2. Losses at the gene ends were 4 bases for V and 6 bases for J; bases not matched to a gene: 15. CDR3 length: 15 amino acids. The germline V gene has CDR1 EGSNGY and CDR2 YDSYNSKV. The CDR3 DNA reads TGTGCCACCTGGGATGGTTGTCGAGACCTTTATAAGAAACTCTTT. Its translation is CATWDGCRDLYKKLF.

This clone was detected only a few times. The same CDR3 arises from other DNA sequences in this sample as well. This sequence joins TRGV8 and TRGJ1 or TRGJ2. The CDR3 consists of 12 residues. The ends lost 2 bases at V and 5 bases at J; junction bases unmatched: 3. The germline V gene has CDR1 VENAVY and CDR2 YDSYNSRV. Here the CDR3 reads CATWDIDYKKLF. In nucleotides, the CDR3 is TGTGCCACCTGGGATATAGATTATAAGAAACTCTTT.

A few counts support this clone. This chain joins TRGV2 and TRGJ1 or TRGJ2. CDR1 EGSNGY and CDR2 YDSYNSKV come from the germline V gene. The CDR3 consists of 9 residues. V lost 7 bases and J lost 9; bases outside the gene matches: 3. CDR3 protein: CATCFKKLF. For the CDR3, the DNA is TGTGCCACCTGTTTTAAGAAACTCTTT.

This clone was counted a few times. Other DNA sequences in this specimen translate into the identical CDR3. The chain recombines TRGV2 with TRGJP1. Germline assignment: CDR1 EGSNGY and CDR2 YDSYNSKV. Losses at the gene ends were 0 bases for V and 2 bases for J; bases not matched to a gene: 0. The CDR3 loop spans 14 amino acids. CDR3 residues: CATWDGTTGWFKIF. For the CDR3, the DNA is TGTGCCACCTGGGACGGGACCACTGGTTGGTTCAAGATATTT.

This clone was seen only a few times. Other nucleotide sequences from this sample produce the same CDR3. This chain connects TRGV9 to TRGJP. Germline V lookup: CDR1 GITISATS, CDR2 ISYDGTV (reference sequence). Unmatched junction bases numbered 3, after V lost 4 bases and J lost 6 bases. The CDR3 is 15 amino acids. The CDR3 protein is CALWEGELGKKIKVF. The CDR3 nucleotides are TGTGCCTTGTGGGAAGGAGAGTTGGGCAAAAAAATCAAGGTATTT.

This clone was observed a handful of times. The chain couples TRGV2 to TRGJ1 or TRGJ2. Germline values: CDR1 EGSNGY, CDR2 YDSYNSKV. J lost 3 bases, V lost 1 base, and 12 bases had no gene match. The CDR3 has 16 residues. This chain's CDR3 is CATWDGAPNLYYKKLF. CDR3 nucleotides: TGTGCCACCTGGGACGGTGCCCCGAACCTTTATTATAAGAAACTCTTT.

The V gene is TRGV9, the J gene TRGJ1 or TRGJ2. CDR1 and CDR2 (germline): GITISATS, ISYDGTV (reference sequence). The CDR3 extends over 13 amino acids. The V gene end was trimmed by 5 bases and the J gene end by 3 bases; junction bases not matched to a gene: 7. CDR3 sequence reads: CALWGPAYYKKLF. In DNA, the CDR3 is TGTGCCTTGTGGGGGCCAGCTTATTATAAGAAACTCTTT.

This clone turned up a few times. Other DNA sequences within the sample encode an identical CDR3. The chain is built from TRGV2 and TRGJ1 or TRGJ2. J was trimmed by 10 bases and V by 4 bases; bases with no gene match: 7. In germline, CDR1 is EGSNGY, CDR2 YDSYNSKV. CDR3 length equals 11 residues. The CDR3 spells CATWDGHKKLF. In DNA, the CDR3 is TGTGCCACCTGGGATGGGCACAAGAAACTCTTT.

This clone was seen more than once but under ten times. This rearrangement joins TRGV4 to TRGJP2. The J segment lost 4 bases and the V segment lost 0 bases, leaving 8 bases of the junction unmatched. This CDR3 contains 16 residues. Germline assignment: CDR1 EGSTGY and CDR2 YDSYTSSV. Here the CDR3 DNA reads TGTGCCACCTGGGATGGGCTAGAGGCTAGTGATTGGATCAAGACGTTT. Translated: CATWDGLEASDWIKTF.

In its sample, this clone was seen a few times. The genes are TRGV3 and TRGJ1 or TRGJ2. CDR3 length equals 14 residues. Germline lookup yields CDR1 VTNTFY and CDR2 YDVSTARD (reference sequence). With V trimmed by 2 bases and J by 5 bases, 9 bases remained unmatched. The CDR3 is CATWDNDENYKKLF. Written as DNA, the CDR3 is TGTGCCACCTGGGACAACGATGAAAATTATAAGAAACTCTTT.

The genes are TRGV9 and TRGJ1 or TRGJ2. Germline loops: CDR1 GITISATS, CDR2 ISYDGTV (reference sequence). The CDR3 is made up of 14 amino acids. V shed 3 bases and J 7 bases; nucleotides not matched to a gene: 12. CDR3 in amino acids: CALWESLRRYKKLF. CDR3 DNA: TGTGCCTTGTGGGAGTCCCTTAGGAGGTATAAGAAACTCTTT.

Concerning this clone: The same CDR3 can be traced to other DNA sequences in this sample. The genes are TRGV2 and TRGJ1 or TRGJ2. This CDR3 region has 13 residues. Germline V lookup: CDR1 EGSNGY, CDR2 YDSYNSKV. With V trimmed by 0 bases and J by 7 bases, 6 bases remained unmatched. The CDR3 DNA follows: TGTGCCACCTGGGACGGGCCGGGCTATAAGAAACTCTTT. This sequence encodes CATWDGPGYKKLF.

Only a few counts were recorded for this clone. The same CDR3 can be traced to other DNA sequences in this sample. The chain combines TRGV4 with TRGJP1. The CDR3 spans 14 residues. Trimming cost V 1 base and J 1 base; bases outside gene matches: 0. Germline CDR1 EGSTGY, CDR2 YDSYTSSV. CDR3 residues: CATWDGTTGWFKIF. DNA for the CDR3: TGTGCCACCTGGGATGGTACCACTGGTTGGTTCAAGATATTT.

This clone was counted only a few times. Other DNA sequences from this sample encode an identical CDR3 as well. This chain joins TRGV2 and TRGJ1 or TRGJ2. J gave up 10 bases and V 0 bases, and 3 bases lay outside the gene matches. CDR3 length: 11 amino acids. Germline assignment: CDR1 EGSNGY and CDR2 YDSYNSKV. CDR3 sequence (DNA): TGTGCCACCTGGGACGGGAGAAAGAAACTCTTT. Translating it yields CATWDGRKKLF.

On this clone: This CDR3 is also generated by other DNA sequences in the sample. The chain combines TRGV5 with TRGJ1 or TRGJ2. The germline V gene has CDR1 VINAFY and CDR2 YDVSNSKD. This CDR3 comprises 14 residues. The V segment lost 0 bases and the J segment 7 bases; nucleotides outside the gene matches: 9. CDR3 nucleotides: TGTGCCACCTGGGACAGGCGGTTGGGATATAAGAAACTCTTT. It is translated as CATWDRRLGYKKLF.

This clone was found a few times. The chain combines TRGV4 with TRGJP2. The CDR3 consists of 16 residues. Trimming removed 5 bases from V and 0 bases from J; junction bases left unmatched: 9. Germline CDR1 is EGSTGY and CDR2 is YDSYTSSV. The CDR3 region has the DNA TGTGCCACCTGGGGAGGGAGAAATAGTAGTGATTGGATCAAGACGTTT. Protein sequence: CATWGGRNSSDWIKTF.

The chain recombines TRGV4 with TRGJP2. The CDR3 contains 15 residues. CDR1 and CDR2 from the germline V gene are EGSTGY and YDSYTSSV. Losses at the gene ends were 3 bases for V and 3 bases for J; bases not matched to a gene: 7. CDR3 sequence (DNA): TGTGCCACCTGGGATAAAGGGTGTAGTGATTGGATCAAGACGTTT. This translates into CATWDKGCSDWIKTF.

This clone was counted only a few times. This chain joins TRGV9 and TRGJ1 or TRGJ2. V was pared by 4 bases and J by 10 bases, with 13 bases of the junction left unmatched. The CDR3 contains 13 residues. CDR1 is GITISATS, CDR2 ISYDGTV, per germline (reference sequence). The CDR3 DNA sequence: TGTGCCTTGTGGGATTCATCTTATGGCAAGAAACTCTTT. Its protein is CALWDSSYGKKLF.

This clone was observed a few times. This sample includes further DNA sequences coding for the same CDR3. The V gene is TRGV4, the J gene TRGJ1 or TRGJ2. The germline V gene has CDR1 EGSTGY and CDR2 YDSYTSSV. V was clipped by 4 bases and J by 7 bases; unmatched bases: 7. The CDR3 spans 12 residues. This CDR3 is CATWDGFYKKLF. The CDR3 region has the DNA TGTGCCACCTGGGACGGCTTCTATAAGAAACTCTTT.

Concerning this clone itself: A much bigger clone sits one base away, suggesting this may be a read error. Other DNA sequences in this sample translate to the same CDR3. This rearrangement joins TRGV3 to TRGJP2. Germline V CDR1 and CDR2: VTNTFY, YDVSTARD (reference sequence). The junction had 6 bases not matched to a gene; V was cut back by 0 bases and J by 5 bases. CDR3 length equals 15 residues. CDR3 nucleotides: TGTGCCACCTGGGACAGGCCGGGGAGTGATTGGATCAAGACGTTT. It translates to CATWDRPGSDWIKTF.

With regard to this clone: One base away lies a much larger clone, so this may be a sequencing read error. J is TRGJ1 or TRGJ2 and V is TRGV2. Germline CDR1 and CDR2: EGSNGY and YDSYNSKV. The CDR3 runs 12 residues. Trimming at V came to 2 bases and at J to 5 bases, leaving 3 bases not matched to a gene. This CDR3 reads CATWDEHYKKLF. The CDR3 coding sequence is TGTGCCACCTGGGACGAGCATTATAAGAAACTCTTT.

V is TRGV3 and J is TRGJ1 or TRGJ2. With V trimmed by 0 bases and J by 6 bases, 8 bases remained unmatched. CDR1 and CDR2 from the germline V gene are VTNTFY and YDVSTARD (reference sequence). This CDR3 comprises 14 residues. CDR3 residues: CATWDRRGLYKKLF. As DNA, the CDR3 is TGTGCCACCTGGGACAGGCGGGGACTTTATAAGAAACTCTTT.

The chain carries TRGV5 and TRGJP1. The CDR3 has 13 amino acids. J gave up 8 bases and V 0 bases, and 3 bases lay outside the gene matches. Per germline, CDR1 VINAFY and CDR2 YDVSNSKD. In nucleotides, the CDR3 is TGTGCCACCTGGGACAGGTACGGTTGGTTCAAGATATTT. It translates to CATWDRYGWFKIF.